These 15 T cell receptor beta chains were sequenced from one sample in a study of blood T cells in healthy people across ages. Alongside a J-beta primer mix, a sample-barcoded 5' primer served in a second PCR lasting about 6 to 11 cycles. TCRdb itself ran the 5' RACE reads through MiXCR, one entry per CDR3 protein. The sample shows hundreds of thousands of distinct CDR3 sequences, roughly 43% of them seen only once. Input material: blood. All receptors come from a woman aged 60 to 75 in good health.

This clonotype showed up many times. The genes are TRBV6-5 and TRBJ2-2; TRBD1 agrees at 9 bases. The CDR3 is made up of 16 amino acids. The V gene's germline CDR1 is MNHEY and CDR2 SVGAGI. The V and J ends lost 4 bases and 5 bases, in that order; junction bases with no gene match: 8. CDR3 loop: CASSLTGTGRTGELFF. DNA for the CDR3: TGTGCCAGCAGTTTGACCGGGACAGGGCGGACCGGGGAGCTGTTTTTT.

This clonotype turned up a few times. The J gene is TRBJ1-2, the V gene TRBV12-3 or TRBV12-4, with D perhaps matching TRBD1 (6 bases). V lost 3 bases and J 2 bases, leaving 10 bases between the germline ends. The CDR3 is 14 residues long. In nucleotides, the CDR3 is TGTGCCAGCAGTTTCGAACAGGGAAACTATGGCTACACCTTC. This encodes CASSFEQGNYGYTF.

This chain joins TRBV7-2 and TRBJ2-7, with TRBD2 matching 16 bases. Germline V gives CDR1 SGHTA, CDR2 FQGNSA. The trim removed 5 bases at V and 3 bases at J, leaving 16 bases unmatched. CDR3 size: 20 residues. CDR3 region: CASSHRGSGLAGGPGYEQYF. CDR3 in DNA: TGTGCCAGCAGCCATAGAGGTTCGGGACTAGCGGGAGGGCCCGGCTACGAGCAGTACTTC.

The rearrangement joins TRBV5-4 to TRBJ1-6; possible D gene TRBD1, 6 bases. Trimming pared 0 bases from V and 6 bases from J, leaving 7 bases between. From germline, CDR1 is SGHNT and CDR2 YYREEE (reference sequence). The CDR3 runs 14 residues. The CDR3 bases are TGTGCCAGCAGCTTGGAGGACAGTAATTCACCCCTCCACTTT. Translating it yields CASSLEDSNSPLHF.

The chain employs TRBV6-1 and TRBJ2-7; 9 bases are shared with TRBD1. J gave up 6 bases and V 7 bases, and 10 bases lay outside the gene matches. CDR1 is MNHNS, CDR2 SASEGT, per germline. The length of the CDR3 is 14 residues. The CDR3 DNA reads as TGTGCCAGCAATCTGGACAGGGGTCCCTCCGAGCAGTACTTC. Protein sequence: CASNLDRGPSEQYF.

This rearrangement joins TRBV28 to TRBJ2-1; 9 bases are a match to TRBD2. V was clipped by 5 bases and J by 7 bases; unmatched bases: 9. This CDR3 has 15 residues. Germline CDR1 and CDR2: MDHEN and SYDVKM. This CDR3 reads CASSRPRLAENEQFF. The CDR3 DNA reads as TGTGCCAGCAGTCGACCGAGACTAGCGGAGAATGAGCAGTTCTTC.

V and J are TRBV10-3 and TRBJ2-3; TRBD1 matches at 7 bases. The CDR3 length is 12 residues. The ends lost 4 bases at V and 8 bases at J; junction bases unmatched: 3. Germline V lookup: CDR1 ENHRY, CDR2 SYGVKD. CDR3 sequence reads: CAISAPGGTQYF. The CDR3 coding sequence is TGTGCCATCAGTGCCCCAGGGGGTACGCAGTATTTT.

Ten or more counts support this clonotype. The chain is built from TRBV29-1 and TRBJ2-7; TRBD1 matches at 8 bases. V was pared by 0 bases and J by 6 bases, with 13 bases of the junction left unmatched. Germline V gene data show CDR1 as SQVTM and CDR2 as ANQGSEA. This CDR3 contains 16 residues. For the CDR3, the DNA is TGCAGCGTTGAAGATCGGCAGGGGGCGCTAAGATTCGAGCAGTACTTC. It codes for CSVEDRQGALRFEQYF.

The gene calls are TRBV5-1 and TRBJ1-3; TRBD1 aligns across 9 bases. The J segment lost 4 bases and the V segment lost 5 bases, leaving 4 bases of the junction unmatched. The CDR3 totals 14 residues. The germline CDR1 and CDR2 sequences are SGHRS and YFSETQ. CDR3 in DNA: TGCGCCAGCAGGAGAGGACAGGGGGGAAACACCATATATTTT. Translating gives CASRRGQGGNTIYF.

CDR3 in DNA: TGTGCCAGCAGCTCGACTAGCTCCTCGGAGACCCAGTACTTC. This sequence encodes CASSSTSSSETQYF. The rearrangement uses TRBV7-9 and TRBJ2-5; 7 bases map to TRBD2. J gave up 5 bases and V 4 bases, and 7 bases lay outside the gene matches. The CDR3 consists of 14 residues. Germline V gives CDR1 SEHNR, CDR2 FQNEAQ (reference sequence).

This clonotype was counted only a few times. This rearrangement joins TRBV21-1 to TRBJ2-7; the DNA was not used to check the table's D call, TRBD1. TRBV21-1 is marked as a pseudogene. This CDR3 has 15 residues. This CDR3 reads CASSKGGTLRNEQYF. The CDR3 DNA is TGTGCCAGCAGCAAAGGGGGCACCCTTCGCAACGAGCAGTACTTC.

The chain recombines TRBV7-2 with TRBJ2-3; D perhaps matches TRBD2 (7 bases). Trimming left V 2 bases short and J 6 bases short, with 21 bases between. The germline V gene has CDR1 SGHTA and CDR2 FQGNSA. The CDR3 length is 17 residues. This chain's CDR3 is CASSLWGQGRALDTQYF. For the CDR3, the DNA is TGTGCCAGCAGCTTATGGGGTCAGGGGAGGGCTCTGGATACGCAGTATTTT.

This clonotype has at least ten counts. The J gene is TRBJ2-5, the V gene TRBV29-1, with 10 bases identical to TRBD2. Trimming took 5 bases from V and 7 from J; bases not matched to a gene: 7. The CDR3 consists of 13 residues. Germline CDR1 reads SQVTM; CDR2 reads ANQGSEA. CDR3 region: CSVQSSGSVTQYF. The CDR3 DNA follows: TGCAGCGTTCAATCTAGCGGGAGCGTGACCCAGTACTTC.

This clonotype showed up many times. V is TRBV7-2 and J is TRBJ2-1; D may be TRBD1 or TRBD2 (6 bases each). Trimming stripped 5 bases from V and 4 bases from J, with 15 bases between. CDR3 size: 15 residues. From germline, CDR1 is SGHTA and CDR2 FQGNSA. In nucleotides, the CDR3 is TGTGCCAGCAGCGCCCCGGGGGCCGGGTACAATGAGCAGTTCTTC. Protein sequence: CASSAPGAGYNEQFF.

J is TRBJ2-5 and V is TRBV7-9, with D maybe TRBD2 (6 bases). Per the germline V gene, CDR1 is SEHNR and CDR2 is FQNEAQ (reference sequence). V shed 5 bases and J shed 2 bases, with 15 bases lying between them. The CDR3 sequence is 15 residues long. CDR3 in DNA: TGTGCCAGCAGCCAAGGACGGGGGATGCAAGAGACCCAGTACTTC. Its protein product is CASSQGRGMQETQYF.